This T cell receptor (beta chain) emerged from a study of T cells in Graves' hyperthyroidism and ophthalmopathy. CDR3 length: 15 amino acids. Germline V gene sequence: CDR1 MNHEY, CDR2 SMNVEV (reference sequence). The germline V and J ends were trimmed by 3 bases and 1 base, with 12 bases remaining between them. Template material for amplifying TCR beta CDR3 regions consisted of RNA transcripts. Using the HTBI primer set, a first-round RT-PCR was run on the TCR CDR3. MiXCR was run by TCRdb on the multiplex PCR reads, yielding one entry per CDR3 protein. Of about 480,000 distinct CDR3 sequences listed, roughly 14% were seen once; the top ten hold around a sixth. This clonotype was picked up many times.

The clonotype comes from a woman under 30 with Graves' hyperthyroidism. Sequenced: blood. V usage is TRBV27 and J usage is TRBJ1-2; TRBD1 is a possible D gene (6 bases). The CDR3 reads CASSFYGQLNYGYTF. CDR3 in DNA: TGTGCCAGCAGTTTTTATGGACAGCTTAACTATGGCTACACCTTC.